This note documents a single TCR beta chain sequence. The clone's antigen remains unknown. No base quality information exists; no much larger clone differs at one position. The data derive from a study of blood T cells in healthy people across ages (dated by TCRdb to between 2014 and 2017). With regard to the full study: In model experiments, template switching captured roughly one uniquely barcoded TCR beta cDNA molecule for every two T cells. Age-related changes in TCR beta repertoire diversity were measured in the study by deep sequencing normalized with unique cDNA molecular identifiers. Four age groups were formed from the donors: young (average roughly 15 years), middle-aged (just under 40), aged (approximately 60) and long-lived (about 80). To avoid experimental bias, donors of different ages were spread randomly across the sequencing lanes. Two additional independent replicas of 1 million unique cDNA reads from the same blood draw were analyzed for two donors (one aged 18 to 30 and one aged 80 or older). Overall results and qualifications from the work: Observed TCR beta diversity per million T cells fell roughly linearly with age, and a significant reduction was already apparent by age roughly 41. The CMV infection status of donors was not known, potentially confounding age-related changes in expanded clonotypes. There was a strong correlation between observed TCR beta diversity and the percentage of naive T cells measured by flow cytometry. Since profiling was done on bulk unsorted PBMCs, naive and antigen-experienced compartments could not be conclusively compared. Compared with the aged group, more naive CD4+ T cells, fewer expanded clones and increased TCR diversity were shown by the long-lived group, suggesting age selection. Estimates of total diversity based on one million sequenced T cells were regarded as lower bounds and as underestimates.

As encoded in the germline V gene, CDR1 is LGHNA while CDR2 is YSLEER. The CDR3 measures 14 amino acids from cysteine to phenylalanine. Only the CDR3 region is kept as DNA, spanning 42 bases read in frame from base 1. V and J are truncated by 4 bases and 5 bases respectively, leaving an intervening sequence of 14 bases. The roughly 39 donors, aged about 6 to 95 years, were systemically healthy Caucasian individuals from Russia. Around 9.9 milliliters of peripheral blood were collected from each donor into EDTA-treated Vacutainer tubes. PBMCs were isolated by Ficoll-Paque density-gradient centrifugation, with at least 7 million obtained per sample. Total RNA, at least 5 micrograms per sample, was extracted from PBMCs with Trizol reagent. Naive CD45RAhigh/CD27high T cell percentages were measured by flow cytometry on a PBMC aliquot from every donor. Library prep was done by 5' RACE. The data were produced on an Illumina HiSeq 2500. A second PCR of roughly 7 to 12 cycles was run with a J-beta primer mix and a sample-barcoded 5' primer. Each TCR beta cDNA molecule received a unique molecular identifier from a template-switch 5' adaptor carrying 12 random nucleotides. At least 3 million CDR3-containing paired-end reads were obtained from each sample. First-strand cDNA synthesis was performed from all RNA using the Mint cDNA synthesis kit, with priming by a TRBC-specific oligonucleotide. Following uracil-DNA glycosylase treatment, a first 18-cycle PCR with universal primers M1SS and BC2_uni_R was performed on all cDNA. Regarding the original processing steps: For normalization, 1 million high-quality reads were randomly selected from each sample, with every read carrying a distinct molecular identifier. Instead of being binned into consensus sequences, reads with shared molecular identifiers were discarded. MiTCR, set to a Q25 quality threshold and the strictest error-elimination algorithm, was used for CDR3 identification, clonotype clustering and error correction. A nonparametric unseen species model with Euler transformation was used to estimate a lower bound on total TCR beta diversity. TCRdb itself trimmed the public reads at Q25 with fastp, ran MiXCR and retained productive beta chains. Every entry covers one CDR3 protein and lists the most common genes and DNA from its rows. TCRdb, not the authors, supplied the V and J calls. The sample table holds roughly 730,000 distinct CDR3 sequences, of which roughly three fifths were seen once. Approximately 24% of the sample belongs to the ten largest clones.

The chain joins TRBV4-3 to TRBJ2-5, with a weak D call of TRBD2 (6 bases match). The TCR originated in a man aged 40-50 years in good health. The material sequenced was blood. The encoded CDR3 is CASSRAGRLETQYF. The nucleotide sequence reads TGCGCCAGCAGCCGAGCGGGTAGGCTGGAGACCCAGTACTTC.